This entry lists 7 T cell receptor beta chains sequenced from one sample in a study of blood T cell repertoires in COVID-19. Measured with immunoSEQ multiplex PCR; TCRdb has only the in-frame clones, and not every one. The sample lists roughly 230,000 clones, around 81% occurring once. Sequencing was carried out using peripheral blood. The receptors stem from a woman in her sixties with active or convalescent COVID-19.

In this sample, this clone turned up once. The chain couples TRBV20-1 to TRBJ2-5, with TRBD2 matching over 8 bases. The ends lost 3 bases at V and 7 bases at J; junction bases unmatched: 4. The CDR3 spans 12 residues. The germline V gene encodes CDR1 DFQATT and CDR2 SNEGSKA (reference sequence). The CDR3 DNA is TGCAGTGCTAGTCGGGGGGGAGGGACCCAGTACTTC. It specifies CSASRGGGTQYF.

The chain employs TRBV5-4 and TRBJ2-5; D not resolved. The CDR3 totals 13 residues. Germline CDR1 is SGHNT and CDR2 is YYREEE (reference sequence). Trimming removed 3 bases at V and 5 bases at J, with 11 bases between. CDR3 sequence (DNA): TGTGCCAGCAGCTCTCTCCCTGTCGAGACCCAGTACTTC. Translating gives CASSSLPVETQYF.

This rearrangement joins TRBV2 to TRBJ2-2; 16 bases are shared with TRBD2. This CDR3 is 19 amino acids long. Looked up from germline, CDR1 is SNHLY and CDR2 is FYNNEI. Trimming took 7 bases from V and 5 from J; bases not matched to a gene: 13. CDR3 coding DNA: TGTGCCAGCAAGAAATCGGGACTAGCGGGAGGGCTTTATACCGGGGAGCTGTTTTTT. This sequence encodes CASKKSGLAGGLYTGELFF. The full variable domain, with the rest looked up from reference TRBV2 and TRBJ2-2, is EPEVTQTPSHQVTQMGQEVILRCVPISNHLYFYWYRQILGQKVEFLVSFYNNEISEKSEIFDDQFSVERPDGSNFTLKIRSTKLEDSAMYFCASKKSGLAGGLYTGELFFGEGSRLTVL.

The rearrangement joins TRBV5-1 to TRBJ1-3, with TRBD1 matching 8 bases. V shed 4 bases and J 0 bases; nucleotides not matched to a gene: 3. CDR3 length equals 15 residues. CDR1 and CDR2 (germline): SGHRS, YFSETQ. CDR3 DNA sequence: TGCGCCAGCAGCGCGACAGGGGCCTCTGGAAACACCATATATTTT. Protein product: CASSATGASGNTIYF.

The V gene is TRBV6-6, the J gene TRBJ2-7; 7 bases map to TRBD2. Trimming cost V 4 bases and J 5 bases; bases outside gene matches: 8. The CDR3 has 14 residues. The germline CDR1 and CDR2 sequences are MNHNY and SVGAGI (reference sequence). The CDR3: CASSWAGEIDEQYV. Written as DNA, the CDR3 is TGTGCCAGCAGTTGGGCGGGGGAAATCGACGAGCAGTACGTC.

V and J are TRBV9 and TRBJ2-1; D is unclear. The V end was cut by 3 bases, the J end by 7 bases, with 17 bases between. Germline V gene lookup returns CDR1 SGDLS and CDR2 YYNGEE. The CDR3 spans 15 residues. This CDR3 reads CASSGRASGWNEQFF. CDR3 DNA: TGTGCCAGCAGCGGTCGAGCTAGTGGATGGAATGAGCAGTTCTTC.

The chain couples TRBV27 to TRBJ2-1; tentatively, D is TRBD1 (6 bases). Trimming stripped 4 bases from V and 0 bases from J, with 13 bases between. The germline V gene encodes CDR1 MNHEY and CDR2 SMNVEV (reference sequence). This CDR3 spans 16 amino acids. The CDR3 here is CASSYYTGTSYNEQFF. DNA of the CDR3: TGTGCCAGCAGTTATTACACAGGGACCTCCTACAATGAGCAGTTCTTC.